A selection of T cell receptor beta chains follows, all from one sample in a study of shared clonotypes between healthy human individuals. The repertoire was sequenced with immunoSEQ multiplex PCR; TCRdb's copy has only in-frame clones and lacks some. Altogether roughly 2.5 million clones are present, around nine tenths being singletons, with the ten largest covering roughly 0.14%. The sequencing input was naive CD4+ T cells sorted from blood. The receptors shown here come from a man aged 18 to 29 in good health. Each CDR3 is given with its conserved first and last residue. D genes are given only for firm matches. Rows give clone size only sometimes, using once, few, many, or a class for an expanded clone.

17,TRBV7-3,TRBJ2-3,-,-,TGTGCCAGCAGCTTAAAGGGGCGGGGACCGCTTTTCTCCCCGCAGTATTTT,CASSLKGRGPLFSPQYF
17,TRBV7-2,TRBJ2-4,TRBD2,-,TGTGCCAGCAGTTTACCGGGACTAGCGGACGCCAAAAACATTCAGTACTTC,CASSLPGLADAKNIQYF
14,TRBV5-1,TRBJ1-3,-,-,TGCGCCAGCAGCTTCGGGGGATCTGGAAACACCATATATTTT,CASSFGGSGNTIYF
15,TRBV27,TRBJ2-3,-,-,TGTGCCAGCTCGCCGGATCCGAGGGGAACAGATACGCAGTATTTT,CASSPDPRGTDTQYF
14,TRBV19,TRBJ2-7,-,-,TGTGCCAGTAAGGAGCGCCCGAGCTCCTACGAGCAGTACTTC,CASKERPSSYEQYF
15,TRBV15,TRBJ2-2,-,-,TGTGCCACCAGCAGAGAAGACGGGAACACCGGGGAGCTGTTTTTT,CATSREDGNTGELFF
16,TRBV7-6,TRBJ1-1,-,-,TGTGCCAGCAGCTTAGGGTCCCAGGTTGGGAACACTGAAGCTTTCTTT,CASSLGSQVGNTEAFF
13,TRBV30,TRBJ1-2,-,few,TGTGCCTGGAGTAACGACAGGTGGGGCGGCTACACCTTC,CAWSNDRWGGYTF
15,TRBV19,TRBJ1-1,TRBD1,-,TGTGCCAGTAGTATCAGGGGGGCCGGGAACACTGAAGCTTTCTTT,CASSIRGAGNTEAFF
14,TRBV28,TRBJ1-1,-,-,TGTGCCAGCAACCAGAGGGCAGGAGGGACTGAAGCTTTCTTT,CASNQRAGGTEAFF
12,TRBV6-4,TRBJ1-2,-,-,TGTGCCAGCAGTGACTCGAAGAGTGGCTACACCTTC,CASSDSKSGYTF
14,TRBV28,TRBJ1-5,-,-,TGTGCCAGCAGTTCGGCAGGGTTCAATCAGCCCCAGCATTTT,CASSSAGFNQPQHF
15,TRBV28,TRBJ1-4,TRBD1,-,TGTGCCAGCCTAATAGCAGGACAGGGGACTGAAAAACTGTTTTTT,CASLIAGQGTEKLFF
15,TRBV7-2,TRBJ2-2,TRBD1,-,TGTGCCAGCAGCCGGGACAGCTCGAACACCGGGGAGCTGTTTTTT,CASSRDSSNTGELFF
20,TRBV4-1,TRBJ1-3,-,-,TGCGCCAGCAGCCAAGATTTAGGCAGGGACAACGTGAAGGCTGGAAACACCATATATTTT,CASSQDLGRDNVKAGNTIYF
12,TRBV29-1,TRBJ1-1,-,few,TGCAGCGTTTGGGAGATTAGAACTGAAGCTTTCTTT,CSVWEIRTEAFF
15,TRBV28,TRBJ1-6,-,-,TGTGCCAGCACCGGAGGGGGTATTGGTAATTCACCCCTCCACTTT,CASTGGGIGNSPLHF
15,TRBV18,TRBJ2-1,TRBD1,-,TGTGCCAGCTCACGGGGACAGAGCTCCTACAATGAGCAGTTCTTC,CASSRGQSSYNEQFF
14,TRBV5-6,TRBJ2-5,-,-,TGTGCCAGCAGCGATTCCAGGGGAGGGGAGACCCAGTACTTC,CASSDSRGGETQYF
15,TRBV11-2,TRBJ2-7,-,-,TGTGCCAGCAGCTTAGTAGGTTGGCTATCCTACGAGCAGTACTTC,CASSLVGWLSYEQYF
15,TRBV12-5,TRBJ2-7,-,-,TGTGCTAGTGGTTTGACCCGACTAGTTTACTACGAGCAGTACTTC,CASGLTRLVYYEQYF
15,TRBV30,TRBJ2-6,-,once,TGTGCCTCGGTCCGTGGGGCTTTGGGGGCCAACGTCCTGACTTTC,CASVRGALGANVLTF